A selection of T cell receptor beta chains follows, all from one sample in a study of OX40 agonist ivuxolimab in advanced cancers. Here immunoSEQ multiplex PCR was the method, and the copy in TCRdb shows in-frame clones only, minus some. The repertoire has about 76,000 clones, roughly 85% of them found once; the top ten carry about 0.57%. Sequencing used CD4+ or CD8+ T cells sorted from blood, obtained in a trial of the OX40 agonist ivuxolimab. These receptors were obtained from an adult with an advanced solid tumor such as melanoma, head and neck, liver or kidney cancer. Both conserved end residues are trimmed from each CDR3. Some rows mark clone size as missing; the rest say once, few, many or name a class of expanded clone.

V: TRBV7-8
size: -
CDR3: ASSFEEGVSALH

V: TRBV6-5
size: -
CDR3: ASSYSTRGFGNTIY

V: TRBV5-1
size: -
CDR3: ASSPLSRGASGELF

V: TRBV19
size: -
CDR3: ASSIGTANYGYT

V: TRBV6-6
size: -
CDR3: ASSPTGTGHYEQY

V: TRBV18
size: -
CDR3: ASSPAREYEQY

V: TRBV19
size: -
CDR3: ASSIGGAGGRSGANVLT

V: TRBV5-1
size: -
CDR3: ASSPRTGLDTQY

V: TRBV30
size: -
CDR3: AWIQPGGEVYGYT

V: TRBV4-1
size: once
CDR3: ASSQTTSGGTSTDTQY

V: TRBV6-5
size: once
CDR3: ASSTGLSETQY

V: TRBV7-2
size: -
CDR3: ASSLDLADVDTQY